The clone carrying this TCR beta chain has just one count. Patients at the Seattle site were enrolled during active infection and followed longitudinally. As handled by the study authors: Amplification with reference gene primers provided the estimates of nucleated cell counts. Libraries were prepared by immunoSEQ multiplex PCR; TCRdb keeps only in-frame clonotypes and omits some of them. V, J and clone size are taken as reported in that table, and D and trimming were inferred from the DNA itself. The sample includes a few hundred thousand clones, roughly four fifths of them seen just once. Trimming removed 3 bases from V and 6 bases from J, with 11 bases in between. The CDR3 has 14 amino acids. Germline V CDR1 and CDR2: MDHEN, SYDVKM. The data are from a study of blood T cell repertoires in COVID-19. The wider study: Researchers got acute and convalescent COVID-19 samples from the United States, Italy and Spain. Nucleic acid was either cDNA or gDNA, and it came from T cells, B-cell-depleted T cells, or PBMCs.

The TCR sequence derives from a woman between 65 and 79 years old with COVID-19, enrolled during active disease. The specimen sequenced was peripheral blood. V usage is TRBV28 and J usage is TRBJ1-4, with D perhaps TRBD1 (6 bases). CDR3 in amino acids: CASSLGGLDEKLFF. The CDR3 DNA follows: TGTGCCAGCAGTTTGGGGGGGCTTGATGAAAAACTGTTTTTT.